Shown below are 4 T cell receptor beta chains from a single sample sequenced in a study of blood T cell repertoires in COVID-19. Using immunoSEQ multiplex PCR, the repertoire was profiled, and TCRdb retains in-frame clones only, with some absent. The sample holds 350,000 to 500,000 clones; over 75% are singletons and the top ten take less than 1.5%. Sequencing was performed on PBMCs or T cells enriched from blood (not recorded which). The source of these receptors is a woman in her late teens or twenties who had been exposed to COVID-19.

This clone was picked up one time. The V call is TRBV29-1, the J call TRBJ2-7, with 10 bases lining up with TRBD1. The V gene end was trimmed by 7 bases and the J gene end by 4 bases; junction bases not matched to a gene: 16. Germline CDR1 SQVTM, CDR2 ANQGSEA. The CDR3 covers 16 residues. The CDR3 nucleotides read TGCAGCGGGGACAGGGGAAGTAATCCGGAGGGATACGAGCAGTACTTC. This encodes CSGDRGSNPEGYEQYF.

DNA for the CDR3: TGTGCCAGCCATTATGTGGGAGGAGGTAGTGGTCAGCCCCAGCATTTT. Its protein is CASHYVGGGSGQPQHF. The V and J genes are TRBV28 and TRBJ1-5; no firm D call. The germline gives CDR1 MDHEN, CDR2 SYDVKM. There are 16 residues in the CDR3. V was clipped by 8 bases and J by 6 bases, with 23 bases between them.

The rearrangement joins TRBV7-6 to TRBJ2-1; 7 bases are shared with TRBD2. V dropped 7 bases and J dropped 10; count of bases not matched to a gene: 10. CDR1 is SGHVS and CDR2 is FNYEAQ in the germline V gene. There are 13 residues in the CDR3. The DNA of the CDR3 is TGTGCCAGCACCCCAGGGAGGGCACGAGAGCAGTTCTTC. Its protein product is CASTPGRAREQFF.

This chain connects TRBV27 to TRBJ2-1; 10 bases match TRBD2. CDR1 and CDR2 (germline): MNHEY, SMNVEV (reference sequence). The CDR3 spans 15 residues. V lost 3 bases, J lost 3 bases, and 2 bases stayed unmatched. The CDR3 DNA reads TGTGCCAGCAGTTTCCCTAGCGGGAGCTACAATGAGCAGTTCTTC. Translating gives CASSFPSGSYNEQFF.